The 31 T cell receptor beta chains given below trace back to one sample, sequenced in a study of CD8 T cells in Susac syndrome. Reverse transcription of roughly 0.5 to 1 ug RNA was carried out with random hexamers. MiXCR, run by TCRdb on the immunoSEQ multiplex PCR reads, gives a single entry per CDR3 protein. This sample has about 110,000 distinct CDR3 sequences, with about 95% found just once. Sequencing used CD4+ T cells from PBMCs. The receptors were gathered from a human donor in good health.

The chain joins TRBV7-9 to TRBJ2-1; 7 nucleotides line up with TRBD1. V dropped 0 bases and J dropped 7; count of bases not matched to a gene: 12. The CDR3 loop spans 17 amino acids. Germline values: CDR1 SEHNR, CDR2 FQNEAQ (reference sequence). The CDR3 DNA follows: TGTGCCAGCAGCTTAGCGTCTTACAGGGGCCCTGGAAATGAGCAGTTCTTC. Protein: CASSLASYRGPGNEQFF.

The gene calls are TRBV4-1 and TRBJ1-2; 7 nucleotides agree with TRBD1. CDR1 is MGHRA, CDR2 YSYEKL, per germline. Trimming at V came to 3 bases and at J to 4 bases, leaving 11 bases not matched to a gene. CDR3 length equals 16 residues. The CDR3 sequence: CASSHPSTGIGYGYTF. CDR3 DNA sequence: TGCGCCAGCAGCCACCCCTCGACAGGGATCGGCTATGGCTACACCTTC.

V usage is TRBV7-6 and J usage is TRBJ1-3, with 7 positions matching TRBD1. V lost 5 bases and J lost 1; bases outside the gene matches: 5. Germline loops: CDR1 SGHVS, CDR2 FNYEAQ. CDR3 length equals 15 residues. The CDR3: CASSDYRGSGNTIYF. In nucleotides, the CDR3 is TGTGCCAGCAGCGACTACAGGGGATCTGGAAACACCATATATTTT.

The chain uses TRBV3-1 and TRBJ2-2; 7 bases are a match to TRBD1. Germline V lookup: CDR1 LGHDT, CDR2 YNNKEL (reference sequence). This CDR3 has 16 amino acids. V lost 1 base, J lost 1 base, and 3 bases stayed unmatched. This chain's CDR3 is CASSQGQGVNTGELFF. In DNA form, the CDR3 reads TGTGCCAGCAGCCAAGGACAGGGAGTGAACACCGGGGAGCTGTTTTTT.

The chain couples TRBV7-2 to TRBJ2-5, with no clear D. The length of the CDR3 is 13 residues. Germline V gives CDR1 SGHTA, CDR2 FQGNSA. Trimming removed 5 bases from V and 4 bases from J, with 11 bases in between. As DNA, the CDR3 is TGTGCCAGCAGCGGATCTCGAAGAGAGACCCAGTACTTC. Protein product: CASSGSRRETQYF.

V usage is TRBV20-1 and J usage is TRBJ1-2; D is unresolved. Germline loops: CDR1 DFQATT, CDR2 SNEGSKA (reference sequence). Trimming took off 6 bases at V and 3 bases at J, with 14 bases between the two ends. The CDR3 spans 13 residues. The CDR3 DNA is TGCAGTGCACCGACGCCCCGGGACTATGGCTACACCTTC. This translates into CSAPTPRDYGYTF.

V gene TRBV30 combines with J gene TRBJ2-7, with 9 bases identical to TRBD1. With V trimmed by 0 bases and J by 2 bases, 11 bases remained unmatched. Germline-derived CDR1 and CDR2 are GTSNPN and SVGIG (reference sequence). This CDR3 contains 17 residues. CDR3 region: CAWSVTGAGTGPYEQYF. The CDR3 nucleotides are TGTGCCTGGAGTGTAACCGGCGCCGGGACAGGGCCCTACGAGCAGTACTTC.

CDR3 nucleotide sequence: TGTGCCACCAGCAGGACCGGGACACACGCCTACGAGCAGTACTTC. Protein sequence: CATSRTGTHAYEQYF. The V call is TRBV15, the J call TRBJ2-7; possible D gene TRBD1, 6 bases. The CDR3 consists of 15 residues. V was trimmed by 3 bases and J by 2 bases, leaving 14 bases between them. Germline loops: CDR1 LNHNV, CDR2 YYDKDF (reference sequence).

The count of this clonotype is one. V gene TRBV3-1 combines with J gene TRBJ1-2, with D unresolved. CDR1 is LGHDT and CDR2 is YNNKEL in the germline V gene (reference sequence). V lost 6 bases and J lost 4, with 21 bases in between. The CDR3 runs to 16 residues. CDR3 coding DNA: TGTGCCAGCAGAAGCTCGTTCGGGAATGGGCGCTATGGCTACACCTTC. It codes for CASRSSFGNGRYGYTF. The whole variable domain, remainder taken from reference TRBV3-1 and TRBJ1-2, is DTAVSQTPKYLVTQMGNDKSIKCEQNLGHDTMYWYKQDSKKFLKIMFSYNNKELIINETVPNRFSPKSPDKAHLNLHINSLELGDSAVYFCASRSSFGNGRYGYTFGSGTRLTVV.

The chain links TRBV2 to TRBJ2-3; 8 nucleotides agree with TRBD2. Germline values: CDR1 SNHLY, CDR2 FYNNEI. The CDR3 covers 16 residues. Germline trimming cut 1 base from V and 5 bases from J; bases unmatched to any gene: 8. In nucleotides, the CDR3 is TGTGCCAGCAGTGAAGAAGGGGCGGGAGGTATAGATACGCAGTATTTT. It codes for CASSEEGAGGIDTQYF.

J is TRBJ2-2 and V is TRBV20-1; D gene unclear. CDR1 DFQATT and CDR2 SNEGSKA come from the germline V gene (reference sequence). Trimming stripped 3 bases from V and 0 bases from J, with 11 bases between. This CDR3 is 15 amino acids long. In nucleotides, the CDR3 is TGCAGTGCTAGCAGACTCGCGTCGAACACCGGGGAGCTGTTTTTT. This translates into CSASRLASNTGELFF.

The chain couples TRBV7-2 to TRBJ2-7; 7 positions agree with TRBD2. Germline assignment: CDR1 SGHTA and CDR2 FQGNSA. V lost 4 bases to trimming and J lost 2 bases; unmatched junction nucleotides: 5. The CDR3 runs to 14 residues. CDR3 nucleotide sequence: TGTGCCAGCAGCTCCTGGCGGGGGACCTACGAGCAGTACTTC. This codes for CASSSWRGTYEQYF.

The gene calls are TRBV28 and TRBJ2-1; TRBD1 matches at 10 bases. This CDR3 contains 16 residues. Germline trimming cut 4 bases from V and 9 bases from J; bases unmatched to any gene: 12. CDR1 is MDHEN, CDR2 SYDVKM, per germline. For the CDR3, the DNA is TGTGCCAGCAGTTGGACTAATCTGACAGGGGGCGTTGAGCAGTTCTTC. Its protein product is CASSWTNLTGGVEQFF. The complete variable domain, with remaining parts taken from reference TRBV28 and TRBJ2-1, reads DVKVTQSSRYLVKRTGEKVFLECVQDMDHENMFWYRQDPGLGLRLIYFSYDVKMKEKGDIPEGYSVSREKKERFSLILESASTNQTSMYLCASSWTNLTGGVEQFFGPGTRLTVL.

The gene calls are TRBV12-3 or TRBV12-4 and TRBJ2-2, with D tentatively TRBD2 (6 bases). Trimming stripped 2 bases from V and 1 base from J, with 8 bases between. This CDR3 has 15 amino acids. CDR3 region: CASSLLAKNTGELFF. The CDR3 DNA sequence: TGTGCCAGCAGTTTACTAGCGAAGAACACCGGGGAGCTGTTTTTT.

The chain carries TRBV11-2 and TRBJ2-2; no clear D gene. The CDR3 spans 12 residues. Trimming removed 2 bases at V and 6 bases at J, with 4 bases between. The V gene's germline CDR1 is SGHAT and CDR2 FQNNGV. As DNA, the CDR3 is TGTGCCAGCAGCTTAAGGTCCGGGGAGCTGTTTTTT. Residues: CASSLRSGELFF.

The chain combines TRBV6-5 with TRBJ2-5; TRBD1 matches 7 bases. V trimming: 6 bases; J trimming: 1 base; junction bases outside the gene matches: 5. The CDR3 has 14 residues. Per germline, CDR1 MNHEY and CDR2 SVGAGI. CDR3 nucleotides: TGTGCCAGCAGGCGATGGGACAGCCAAGAGACCCAGTACTTC. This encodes CASRRWDSQETQYF.

CDR3 nucleotide sequence: TGTGCCAGCAGCTTGGCCATTGGTAGCACAGATACGCAGTATTTT. This sequence encodes CASSLAIGSTDTQYF. This rearrangement joins TRBV5-4 to TRBJ2-3; no clear D gene. The CDR3 is made up of 15 amino acids. V was pared by 0 bases and J by 0 bases, with 8 bases between. The V gene's germline CDR1 is SGHNT and CDR2 YYREEE (reference sequence).

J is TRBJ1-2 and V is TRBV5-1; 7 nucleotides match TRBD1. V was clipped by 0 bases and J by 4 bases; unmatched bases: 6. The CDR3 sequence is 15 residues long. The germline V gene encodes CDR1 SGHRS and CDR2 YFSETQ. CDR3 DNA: TGCGCCAGCAGCTTGGAGGGGGCGCCTCTCTATGGCTACACCTTC. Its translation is CASSLEGAPLYGYTF.

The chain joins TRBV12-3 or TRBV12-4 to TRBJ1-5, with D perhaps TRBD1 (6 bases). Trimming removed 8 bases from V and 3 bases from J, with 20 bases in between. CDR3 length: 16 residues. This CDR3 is CASGGRQAAYNQPQHF. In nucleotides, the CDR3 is TGTGCCAGCGGGGGGCGACAGGCAGCCTACAATCAGCCCCAGCATTTT.

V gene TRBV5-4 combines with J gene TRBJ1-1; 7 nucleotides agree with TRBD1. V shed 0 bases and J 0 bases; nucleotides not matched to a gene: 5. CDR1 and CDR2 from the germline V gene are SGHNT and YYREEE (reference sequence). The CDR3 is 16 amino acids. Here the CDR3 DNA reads TGTGCCAGCAGCTTGGGGGACAGCAGGATGAACACTGAAGCTTTCTTT. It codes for CASSLGDSRMNTEAFF. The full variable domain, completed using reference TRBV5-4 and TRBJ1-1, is ETGVTQSPTHLIKTRGQQVTLRCSSQSGHNTVSWYQQALGQGPQFIFQYYREEENGRGNFPPRFSGLQFPNYSSELNVNALELDDSALYLCASSLGDSRMNTEAFFGQGTRLTVV.

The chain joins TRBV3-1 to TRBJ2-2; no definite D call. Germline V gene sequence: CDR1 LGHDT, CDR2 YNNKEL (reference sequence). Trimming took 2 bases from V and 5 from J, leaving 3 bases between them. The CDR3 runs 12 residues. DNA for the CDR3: TGTGCCAGCAGCCAAAAAACCGGGGAGCTGTTTTTT. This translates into CASSQKTGELFF.

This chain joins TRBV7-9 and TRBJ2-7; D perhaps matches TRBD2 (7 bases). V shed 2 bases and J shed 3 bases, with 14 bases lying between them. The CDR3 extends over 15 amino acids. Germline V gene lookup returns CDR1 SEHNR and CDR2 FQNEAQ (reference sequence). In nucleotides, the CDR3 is TGTGCCAGCAGCTTAAGGGCCGGGGGGCGCTACGAGCAGTACTTC. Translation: CASSLRAGGRYEQYF.

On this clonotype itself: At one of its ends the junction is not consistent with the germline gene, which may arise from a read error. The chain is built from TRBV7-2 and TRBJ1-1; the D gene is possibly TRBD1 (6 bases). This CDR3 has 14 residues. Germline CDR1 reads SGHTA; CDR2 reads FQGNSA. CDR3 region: CASTLEARGTEAFF. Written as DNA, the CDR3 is TGTGCCAGCACCTTAGAGGCAAGGGGGACTGAAGCTTTCTTT.

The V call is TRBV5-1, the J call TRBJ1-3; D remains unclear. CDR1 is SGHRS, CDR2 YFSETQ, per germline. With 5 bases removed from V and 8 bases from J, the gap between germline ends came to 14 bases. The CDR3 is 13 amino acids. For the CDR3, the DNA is TGCGCCAGCAGGATGGCAGTCGAAGACACCATATATTTT. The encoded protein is CASRMAVEDTIYF.

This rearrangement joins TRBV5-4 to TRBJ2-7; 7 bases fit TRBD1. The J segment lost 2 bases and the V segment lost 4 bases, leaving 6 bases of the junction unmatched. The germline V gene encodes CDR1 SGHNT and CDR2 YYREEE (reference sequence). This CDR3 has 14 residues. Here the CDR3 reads CASSPDRFAYEQYF. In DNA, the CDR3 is TGTGCCAGCAGCCCGGACAGGTTTGCCTACGAGCAGTACTTC.

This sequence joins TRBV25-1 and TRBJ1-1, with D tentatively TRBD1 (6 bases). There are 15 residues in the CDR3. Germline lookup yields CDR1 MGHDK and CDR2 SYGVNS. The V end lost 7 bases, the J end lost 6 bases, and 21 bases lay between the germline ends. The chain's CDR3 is CASTSPGQTLSEAFF. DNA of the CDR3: TGTGCCAGCACCAGCCCTGGACAGACCCTTTCTGAAGCTTTCTTT. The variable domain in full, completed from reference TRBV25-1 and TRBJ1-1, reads EADIYQTPRYLVIGTGKKITLECSQTMGHDKMYWYQQDPGMELHLIHYSYGVNSTEKGDLSSESTVSRIRTEHFPLTLESARPSHTSQYLCASTSPGQTLSEAFFGQGTRLTVV.

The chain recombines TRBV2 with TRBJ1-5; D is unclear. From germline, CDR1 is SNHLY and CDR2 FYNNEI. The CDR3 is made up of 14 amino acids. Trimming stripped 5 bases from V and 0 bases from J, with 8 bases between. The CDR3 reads CASSRTDSNQPQHF. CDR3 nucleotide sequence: TGTGCCAGCAGTCGGACGGATAGCAATCAGCCCCAGCATTTT.

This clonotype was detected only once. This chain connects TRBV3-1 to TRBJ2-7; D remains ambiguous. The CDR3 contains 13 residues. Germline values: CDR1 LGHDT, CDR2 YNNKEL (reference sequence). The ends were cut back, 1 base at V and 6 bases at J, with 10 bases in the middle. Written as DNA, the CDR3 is TGTGCCAGCAGCCAAGGAGTTTTGGGCGAGCAGTACTTC. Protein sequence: CASSQGVLGEQYF.

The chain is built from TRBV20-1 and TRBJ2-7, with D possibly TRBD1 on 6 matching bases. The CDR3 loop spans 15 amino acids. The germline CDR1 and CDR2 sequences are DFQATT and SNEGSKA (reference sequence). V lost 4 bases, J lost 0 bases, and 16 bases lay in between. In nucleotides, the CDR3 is TGCAGTGCTACGGATACAGGGACCAGCTCCTACGAGCAGTACTTC. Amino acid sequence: CSATDTGTSSYEQYF.

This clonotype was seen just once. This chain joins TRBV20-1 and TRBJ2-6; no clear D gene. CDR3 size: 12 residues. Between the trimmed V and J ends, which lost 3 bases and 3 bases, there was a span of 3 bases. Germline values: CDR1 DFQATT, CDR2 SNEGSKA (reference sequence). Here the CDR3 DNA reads TGCAGTGCTAGTAGTGGGGCCAACGTCCTGACTTTC. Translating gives CSASSGANVLTF.

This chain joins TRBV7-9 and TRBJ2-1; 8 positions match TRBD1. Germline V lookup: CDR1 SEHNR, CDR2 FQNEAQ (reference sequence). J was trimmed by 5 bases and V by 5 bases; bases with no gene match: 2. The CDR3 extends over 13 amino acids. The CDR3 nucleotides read TGTGCCAGCAGCAGGACAGGGAACAATGAGCAGTTCTTC. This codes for CASSRTGNNEQFF.